A single sample is the source of the 29 T cell receptor beta chains below, sequenced in a study of regulatory T cells in long-lasting Graves disease. With iRepertoire HTBI primers and Arm-PCR of CDR3 regions, TCR beta libraries were built. From the multiplex PCR reads, TCRdb called clonotypes with MiXCR, one entry per CDR3 protein. The table has hundreds of thousands of distinct CDR3 sequences, about 32% seen once. The time point was: persistent/refractory GD, antithyroid drugs over 5 years with positive TRAb. Researchers made the TCR library from RNA that was extracted from PBMCs. The source material was peripheral blood mononuclear cells (PBMCs), sampled when the disease was refractory, from a patient treated with antithyroid drugs. These receptors were obtained from a female donor with Graves disease.

The chain carries TRBV5-1 and TRBJ1-4; TRBD1 might be the D (5 bases). With 7 bases removed from V and 8 bases from J, the gap between germline ends came to 18 bases. Per germline, CDR1 SGHRS and CDR2 YFSETQ. This CDR3 contains 14 residues. CDR3 region: CASYVGTPGEKLFF. For the CDR3, the DNA is TGCGCCAGCTATGTAGGGACTCCGGGGGAAAAACTGTTTTTT. Variable domain in full (rest from reference TRBV5-1 and TRBJ1-4): KAGVTQTPRYLIKTRGQQVTLSCSPISGHRSVSWYQQTPGQGLQFLFEYFSETQRNKGNFPGRFSGRQFSNSRSEMNVSTLELGDSALYLCASYVGTPGEKLFFGSGTQLSVL.

V and J are TRBV29-1 and TRBJ1-1, with D unclear. Trimming removed 4 bases from V and 10 bases from J, with 16 bases in between. The CDR3 runs 12 residues. Germline V gene data show CDR1 as SQVTM and CDR2 as ANQGSEA. CDR3 loop: CSVVFNAGRAFF. In DNA form, the CDR3 reads TGCAGCGTTGTTTTCAACGCGGGGAGAGCTTTCTTT.

The V gene is TRBV3-1, the J gene TRBJ2-5; unclear D gene. Germline V lookup: CDR1 LGHDT, CDR2 YNNKEL (reference sequence). The CDR3 runs to 15 residues. V was pared by 5 bases and J by 2 bases, with 15 bases between. CDR3 protein: CASSYLTTVQETQYF. In DNA, the CDR3 is TGTGCCAGCAGCTATTTAACGACCGTTCAAGAGACCCAGTACTTC.

The rearrangement joins TRBV7-2 to TRBJ2-7; D is ambiguous. V lost 3 bases to trimming and J lost 3 bases, with 6 bases between them. This CDR3 region has 12 residues. In germline, CDR1 is SGHTA, CDR2 FQGNSA. CDR3 DNA sequence: TGTGCCAGCAGCTTTGCTTTCTACGAGCAGTACTTC. Translating it yields CASSFAFYEQYF.

This clonotype was found a few times. V is TRBV12-3 or TRBV12-4 and J is TRBJ1-6, with 7 bases aligning to TRBD1. With 8 bases clipped from V and 5 bases from J, the junction kept 12 bases outside the gene matches. This CDR3 has 16 residues. Written as DNA, the CDR3 is TGTGCCAGCGCCGACTACAGGGGTAAGGATAATTCACCCCTCCACTTT. Translated, it gives CASADYRGKDNSPLHF.

The chain links TRBV20-1 to TRBJ2-2; 9 bases are a match to TRBD1. Germline V CDR1 and CDR2: DFQATT, SNEGSKA (reference sequence). This CDR3 region has 14 residues. Trimming removed 6 bases from V and 1 base from J; junction bases left unmatched: 3. The chain's CDR3 is CSALGQGNTGELFF. The DNA of the CDR3 is TGCAGTGCCCTGGGACAGGGGAACACCGGGGAGCTGTTTTTT.

This chain joins TRBV20-1 and TRBJ1-5; D is unclear. The germline CDR1 and CDR2 sequences are DFQATT and SNEGSKA (reference sequence). Trimming took off 3 bases at V and 6 bases at J, with 12 bases between the two ends. CDR3 length equals 13 residues. CDR3 amino acids: CSASSQATQPQHF. The CDR3 DNA reads as TGCAGTGCTAGTTCCCAGGCCACTCAGCCCCAGCATTTT.

In its sample, this clonotype was seen many times. This chain joins TRBV28 and TRBJ1-1; 8 nucleotides match TRBD1. CDR1 and CDR2 (germline): MDHEN, SYDVKM. Germline trimming cut 5 bases from V and 0 bases from J; bases unmatched to any gene: 8. The CDR3 has 16 amino acids. CDR3 loop: CASSLGQGEVNTEAFF. DNA of the CDR3: TGTGCCAGCAGTCTAGGACAGGGTGAAGTGAACACTGAAGCTTTCTTT.

This clonotype was observed a few times. This chain joins TRBV3-1 and TRBJ2-7; 8 bases match TRBD2. The ends lost 2 bases at V and 3 bases at J; junction bases unmatched: 0. Germline CDR1 is LGHDT and CDR2 is YNNKEL (reference sequence). The CDR3 is 13 amino acids. This chain's CDR3 is CASSQREGYEQYF. CDR3 coding DNA: TGTGCCAGCAGCCAACGGGAGGGCTACGAGCAGTACTTC.

As DNA, the CDR3 is TGCAGCTCCCGAGGAGGGTGGGGCTACACCTTC. This sequence encodes CSSRGGWGYTF. The V gene is TRBV29-1, the J gene TRBJ1-2; D not resolved. The germline V gene has CDR1 SQVTM and CDR2 ANQGSEA. This CDR3 comprises 11 residues. Trimming stripped 8 bases from V and 8 bases from J, with 15 bases between.

This clonotype was counted many times. The chain is built from TRBV27 and TRBJ2-7; D possibly corresponds to TRBD1 (7 bases). V dropped 6 bases and J dropped 0 bases, with 18 bases sitting between them. Germline CDR1 and CDR2: MNHEY and SMNVEV (reference sequence). The CDR3 totals 16 residues. The CDR3 loop reads CASRTPTGRSSYEQYF. For the CDR3, the DNA is TGTGCCAGCAGAACCCCGACAGGGAGGAGCTCCTACGAGCAGTACTTC.

The chain is built from TRBV6-1 and TRBJ1-1; no clear D. The germline V gene has CDR1 MNHNS and CDR2 SASEGT. This CDR3 contains 13 residues. The V end was cut by 7 bases, the J end by 4 bases, with 13 bases between. The chain's CDR3 is CASMVGISTEAFF. The CDR3 DNA follows: TGTGCCAGCATGGTGGGAATCAGCACTGAAGCTTTCTTT.

The chain links TRBV3-1 to TRBJ1-3, with no clear D. Per the germline V gene, CDR1 is LGHDT and CDR2 is YNNKEL (reference sequence). Deletions cut 11 bases from V and 0 bases from J, with 8 bases between. The length of the CDR3 is 12 residues. CDR3 amino acids: CASGRSGNTIYF. The CDR3, as DNA: TGTGCCTCAGGCCGCTCTGGAAACACCATATATTTT.

As concerns this clonotype: A single base separates this from a much larger clone, so it may be a read error. The chain links TRBV28 to TRBJ2-1, with D maybe TRBD2 (5 bases). Germline CDR1 is MDHEN and CDR2 is SYDVKM. The CDR3 has 14 residues. The CDR3 here is CTSGYQASYNEQFF. In nucleotides, the CDR3 is TGTACCAGCGGCTACCAGGCCTCCTACAATGAGCAGTTCTTC.

For the CDR3, the DNA is TGTGCCAGCAGCTTAAGTACAGGGGGCGAGTACTATGGCTACACCTTC. Translation: CASSLSTGGEYYGYTF. This rearrangement joins TRBV7-9 to TRBJ1-2, with 9 bases that match TRBD1. This CDR3 region has 16 residues. CDR1 and CDR2 (germline): SEHNR, FQNEAQ (reference sequence). V gave up 2 bases and J gave up 3 bases; unmatched junction bases: 7.

This rearrangement joins TRBV30 to TRBJ1-1, with 7 positions matching TRBD1. This CDR3 is 15 amino acids long. V trimming: 3 bases; J trimming: 0 bases; junction bases outside the gene matches: 7. CDR1 is GTSNPN, CDR2 SVGIG, per germline (reference sequence). The DNA of the CDR3 is TGTGCCTGGAGGCCCCGACAGGGAGTGAACACTGAAGCTTTCTTT. Its translation is CAWRPRQGVNTEAFF.

This clonotype was counted ten times or more. The chain has TRBV11-2 and TRBJ1-1, with 7 bases that match TRBD1. After removal of 5 bases from V and 0 bases from J, the junction contained 6 bases not matched to a gene. This CDR3 has 15 amino acids. Germline loops: CDR1 SGHAT, CDR2 FQNNGV. CDR3 sequence (DNA): TGTGCCAGCAGCACATACAGGGGCATGAACACTGAAGCTTTCTTT. Translated, it gives CASSTYRGMNTEAFF.

This sequence joins TRBV2 and TRBJ1-1; D gene unclear. The CDR3 runs to 15 residues. Trimming took 6 bases from V and 5 from J, leaving 19 bases between them. Germline values: CDR1 SNHLY, CDR2 FYNNEI. The CDR3 region is CASSPGRRVRTEAFF. The CDR3 DNA reads as TGTGCCAGCAGCCCAGGCAGGAGGGTAAGGACTGAAGCTTTCTTT.

This clonotype has a handful of counts. This rearrangement joins TRBV20-1 to TRBJ1-1; D gene unclear. This CDR3 spans 14 amino acids. CDR1 and CDR2 from the germline V gene are DFQATT and SNEGSKA (reference sequence). V lost 2 bases, J lost 0 bases, and 10 bases lay in between. The CDR3 bases are TGCAGTGCTAGATCGGGTAACATGAACACTGAAGCTTTCTTT. This sequence encodes CSARSGNMNTEAFF.

This clonotype was counted a few times. The CDR3 reads CASSLTGQGIEFF. The DNA of the CDR3 is TGTGCCAGCAGCTTAACTGGACAGGGGATTGAGTTCTTC. The chain recombines TRBV7-3 with TRBJ2-1; 9 bases match TRBD1. CDR3 length equals 13 residues. With V trimmed by 0 bases and J by 14 bases, 5 bases remained unmatched. The V gene's germline CDR1 is SGHTA and CDR2 FQGTGA. Combining the CDR3 with reference TRBV7-3 and TRBJ2-1 gives the whole variable domain GAGVSQTPSNKVTEKGKYVELRCDPISGHTALYWYRQSLGQGPEFLIYFQGTGAADDSGLPNDRFFAVRPEGSVSTLKIQRTERGDSAVYLCASSLTGQGIEFFGPGTRLTVL.

The chain is built from TRBV12-3 or TRBV12-4 and TRBJ2-7; 7 bases agree with TRBD2. Losses at the gene ends were 4 bases for V and 1 base for J; bases not matched to a gene: 10. This CDR3 contains 16 residues. DNA of the CDR3: TGTGCCAGCAGTTCTCCCGATAGCGGGCGATCCTACGAGCAGTACTTC. As protein: CASSSPDSGRSYEQYF.

The chain combines TRBV11-2 with TRBJ2-7, with 10 bases lining up with TRBD1. Germline CDR1 is SGHAT and CDR2 is FQNNGV. This CDR3 has 13 residues. V lost 8 bases to trimming and J lost 5 bases; unmatched junction nucleotides: 6. CDR3 sequence reads: CASQGTGAHEQYF. CDR3 sequence (DNA): TGTGCCAGCCAAGGGACAGGGGCCCACGAGCAGTACTTC.

This clonotype turned up a few times. The chain has TRBV7-2 and TRBJ2-2; D gene uncertain. The CDR3 covers 15 residues. V shed 6 bases and J shed 4 bases, with 15 bases lying between them. Germline V gene sequence: CDR1 SGHTA, CDR2 FQGNSA. The CDR3 DNA is TGTGCCAGCAGACCCGGTGGCAGGAGCACCGGGGAGCTGTTTTTT. Its protein product is CASRPGGRSTGELFF.

This chain uses TRBV4-1 with TRBJ1-3; no reliable D call. V dropped 2 bases and J dropped 8 bases, with 13 bases sitting between them. The CDR3 runs 14 residues. The V gene's germline CDR1 is MGHRA and CDR2 YSYEKL. The CDR3 spells CASSQISSWDTIYF. The CDR3 DNA reads TGCGCCAGCAGCCAAATATCCAGCTGGGACACCATATATTTT.

In its sample, this clonotype was seen many times. The rearrangement uses TRBV11-2 and TRBJ1-1; D uncertain. V lost 0 bases, J lost 4 bases, and 9 bases lay in between. Germline loops: CDR1 SGHAT, CDR2 FQNNGV. The CDR3 loop spans 14 amino acids. The chain's CDR3 is CASSLDRLGTEAFF. The CDR3 DNA sequence: TGTGCCAGCAGCTTAGACAGGCTGGGCACTGAAGCTTTCTTT.

In this sample, this clonotype turned up a few times. The chain carries TRBV10-1 and TRBJ1-1; 7 positions agree with TRBD1. Trimming cost V 0 bases and J 4 bases; bases outside gene matches: 2. The CDR3 is made up of 14 amino acids. Germline values: CDR1 WNHNN, CDR2 SYGVQD (reference sequence). The CDR3 here is CASSESQGSTEAFF. The CDR3 DNA follows: TGCGCCAGCAGTGAGTCACAGGGGAGCACTGAAGCTTTCTTT.

This clonotype was seen at least ten times. The rearrangement links TRBV6-2 or TRBV6-3 to TRBJ1-5, with D unclear. CDR3 length: 13 residues. Germline V gene sequence: CDR1 MNHEY, CDR2 SVGEGT. The ends were cut back, 2 bases at V and 0 bases at J, with 2 bases in the middle. This chain's CDR3 is CASSYNSNQPQHF. The CDR3 bases are TGTGCCAGCAGTTACAATAGCAATCAGCCCCAGCATTTT.

V and J are TRBV20-1 and TRBJ2-5; possible D gene TRBD1, 5 bases. The V gene lost 5 bases and the J gene lost 4 bases, with 8 bases spanning the gap. CDR3 size: 11 residues. CDR1 is DFQATT, CDR2 SNEGSKA, per germline (reference sequence). The CDR3: CSAHQGETQYF. The CDR3 DNA is TGCAGTGCTCACCAGGGAGAGACCCAGTACTTC.

This clonotype was observed many times. The V and J genes are TRBV11-2 and TRBJ1-2; 8 nucleotides agree with TRBD1. V was pared by 5 bases and J by 8 bases, with 13 bases of the junction left unmatched. Germline assignment: CDR1 SGHAT and CDR2 FQNNGV. CDR3 length: 15 amino acids. CDR3 nucleotides: TGTGCCAGCAGCGCCCTGGCCAGGGACAGGTACGGCTACACCTTC. This codes for CASSALARDRYGYTF.